This TCR beta chain was recorded in a study of immune evolution from preneoplasia to lung adenocarcinoma. Sequenced by immunoSEQ multiplex PCR; TCRdb stores in-frame clones only, minus some. The sample lists around 21,000 clones; roughly 80% were seen once. Deletions cut 5 bases from V and 5 bases from J, with 13 bases between. The CDR3 is 14 amino acids. The germline V gene encodes CDR1 MDHEN and CDR2 SYDVKM. The receptor comes from a person in their sixties or seventies with lung adenocarcinoma. Sequenced input: FFPE invasive lung adenocarcinoma tissue. The chain combines TRBV28 with TRBJ1-5; weak D call: TRBD1 (6 bases). DNA of the CDR3: TGTGCCAGCAGTCGGGACACCGCATATCAGCCCCAGCATTTT. This translates into CASSRDTAYQPQHF.